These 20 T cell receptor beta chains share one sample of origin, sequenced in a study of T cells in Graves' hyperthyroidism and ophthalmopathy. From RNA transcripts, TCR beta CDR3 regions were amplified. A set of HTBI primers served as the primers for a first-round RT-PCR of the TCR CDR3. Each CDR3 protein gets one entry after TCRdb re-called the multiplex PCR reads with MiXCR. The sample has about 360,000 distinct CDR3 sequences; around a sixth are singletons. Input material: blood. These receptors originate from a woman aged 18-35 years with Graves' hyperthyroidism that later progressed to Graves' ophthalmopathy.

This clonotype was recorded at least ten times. CDR3 amino acids: CSAPHGGELFF. As DNA, the CDR3 is TGCAGTGCCCCCCACGGCGGGGAGCTGTTTTTT. The genes are TRBV20-1 and TRBJ2-2; no clear D. CDR1 and CDR2 (germline): DFQATT, SNEGSKA (reference sequence). V lost 6 bases to trimming and J lost 7 bases, with 9 bases between them. The CDR3 sequence is 11 residues long.

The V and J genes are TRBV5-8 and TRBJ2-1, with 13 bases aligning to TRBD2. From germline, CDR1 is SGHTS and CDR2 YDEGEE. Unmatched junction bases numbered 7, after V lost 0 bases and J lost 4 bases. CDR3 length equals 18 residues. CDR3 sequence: CASSLGTSGRSLYNEQFF. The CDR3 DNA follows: TGTGCCAGCAGCTTGGGGACTAGCGGGAGAAGTTTGTACAATGAGCAGTTCTTC.

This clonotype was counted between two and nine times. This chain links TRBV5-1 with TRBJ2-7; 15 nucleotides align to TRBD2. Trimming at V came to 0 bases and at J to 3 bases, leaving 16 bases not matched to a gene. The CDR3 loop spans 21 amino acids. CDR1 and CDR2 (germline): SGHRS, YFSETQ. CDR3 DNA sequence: TGCGCCAGCAGCTTGGTAAAAGGACTAGCGGGAGGGCCCGGGTCTCTCTACGAGCAGTACTTC. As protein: CASSLVKGLAGGPGSLYEQYF.

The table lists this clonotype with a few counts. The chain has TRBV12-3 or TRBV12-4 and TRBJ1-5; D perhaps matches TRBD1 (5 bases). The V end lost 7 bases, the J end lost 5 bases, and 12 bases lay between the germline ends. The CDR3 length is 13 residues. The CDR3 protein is CASTWDGDQPQHF. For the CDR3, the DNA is TGTGCCAGCACCTGGGACGGGGATCAGCCCCAGCATTTT.

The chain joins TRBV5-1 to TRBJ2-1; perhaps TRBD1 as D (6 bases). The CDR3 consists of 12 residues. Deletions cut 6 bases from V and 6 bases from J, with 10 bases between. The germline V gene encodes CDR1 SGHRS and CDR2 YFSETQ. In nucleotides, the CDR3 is TGCGCCAGCATGTCAGGGGTCAATGAGCAGTTCTTC. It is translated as CASMSGVNEQFF.

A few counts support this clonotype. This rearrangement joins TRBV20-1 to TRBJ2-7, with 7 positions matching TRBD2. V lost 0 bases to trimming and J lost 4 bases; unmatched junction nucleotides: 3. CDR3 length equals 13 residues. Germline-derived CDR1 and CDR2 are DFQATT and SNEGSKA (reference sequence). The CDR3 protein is CSARDGGVYEQYF. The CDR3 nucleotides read TGCAGTGCTAGAGATGGGGGGGTTTACGAGCAGTACTTC.

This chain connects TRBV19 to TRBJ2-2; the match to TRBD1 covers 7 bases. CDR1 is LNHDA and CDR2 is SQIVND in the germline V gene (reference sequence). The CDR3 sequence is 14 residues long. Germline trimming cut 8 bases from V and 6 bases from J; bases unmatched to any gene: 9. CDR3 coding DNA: TGTGCCAGTCGACCACAGGGGCGGCCCGGGGAGCTGTTTTTT. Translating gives CASRPQGRPGELFF.

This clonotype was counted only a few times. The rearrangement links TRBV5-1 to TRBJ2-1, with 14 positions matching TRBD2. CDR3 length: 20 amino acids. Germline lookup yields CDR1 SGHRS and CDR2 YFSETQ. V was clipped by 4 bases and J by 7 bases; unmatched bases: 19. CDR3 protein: CASSSGGLAGGEAGLNEQFF. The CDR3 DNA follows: TGCGCCAGCAGCAGCGGCGGACTAGCGGGAGGAGAAGCTGGATTAAATGAGCAGTTCTTC.

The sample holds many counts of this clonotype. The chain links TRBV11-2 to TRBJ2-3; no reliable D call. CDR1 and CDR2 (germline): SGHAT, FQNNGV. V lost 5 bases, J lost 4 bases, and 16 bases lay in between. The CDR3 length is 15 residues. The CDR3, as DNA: TGTGCCAGCAGCCCGGCGTTGAGGACCTCAGATACGCAGTATTTT. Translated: CASSPALRTSDTQYF.

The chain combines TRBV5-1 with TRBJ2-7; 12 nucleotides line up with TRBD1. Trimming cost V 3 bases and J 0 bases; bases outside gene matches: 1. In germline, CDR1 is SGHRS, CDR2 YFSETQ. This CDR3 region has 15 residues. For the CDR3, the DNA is TGCGCCAGCAGCTGGGGACAGGGGGCCTCCTACGAGCAGTACTTC. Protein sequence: CASSWGQGASYEQYF. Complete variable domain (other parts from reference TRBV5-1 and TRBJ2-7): KAGVTQTPRYLIKTRGQQVTLSCSPISGHRSVSWYQQTPGQGLQFLFEYFSETQRNKGNFPGRFSGRQFSNSRSEMNVSTLELGDSALYLCASSWGQGASYEQYFGPGTRLTVT.

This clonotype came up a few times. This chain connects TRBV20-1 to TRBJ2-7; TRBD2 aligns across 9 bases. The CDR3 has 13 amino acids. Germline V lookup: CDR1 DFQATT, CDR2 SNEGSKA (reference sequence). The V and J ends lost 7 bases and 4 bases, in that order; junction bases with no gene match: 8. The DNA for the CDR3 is TGCAGTGTCCGTAGCGGGGGTGAATACGAGCAGTACTTC. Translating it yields CSVRSGGEYEQYF.

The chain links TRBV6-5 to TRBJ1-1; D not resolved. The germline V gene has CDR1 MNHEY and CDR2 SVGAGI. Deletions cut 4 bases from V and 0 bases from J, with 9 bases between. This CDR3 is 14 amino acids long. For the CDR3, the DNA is TGTGCCAGCAGTTGGACGGAGATGAACACTGAAGCTTTCTTT. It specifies CASSWTEMNTEAFF.

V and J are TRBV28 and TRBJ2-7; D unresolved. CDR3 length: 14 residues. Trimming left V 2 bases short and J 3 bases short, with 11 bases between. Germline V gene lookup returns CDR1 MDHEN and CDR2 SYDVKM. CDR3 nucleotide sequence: TGTGCCAGCAGTTTAAGCGAGGATCTCTACGAGCAGTACTTC. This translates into CASSLSEDLYEQYF.

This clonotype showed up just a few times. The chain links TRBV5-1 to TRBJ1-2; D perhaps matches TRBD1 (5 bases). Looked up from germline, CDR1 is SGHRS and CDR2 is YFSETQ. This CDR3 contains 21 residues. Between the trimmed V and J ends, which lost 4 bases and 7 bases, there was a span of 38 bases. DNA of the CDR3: TGCGCCAGCAGCCACTCAGGGTCTCCCACCCGGACCCCAGGTCGGGATATTGGCTACACCTTC. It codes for CASSHSGSPTRTPGRDIGYTF.

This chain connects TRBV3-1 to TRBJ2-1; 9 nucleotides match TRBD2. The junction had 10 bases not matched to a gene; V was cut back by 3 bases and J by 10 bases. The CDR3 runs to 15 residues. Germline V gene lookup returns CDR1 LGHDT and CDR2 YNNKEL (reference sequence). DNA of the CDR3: TGTGCCAGCAGCCATTTGGCGGGAGGGCTAGAAGAGCAGTTCTTC. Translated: CASSHLAGGLEEQFF.

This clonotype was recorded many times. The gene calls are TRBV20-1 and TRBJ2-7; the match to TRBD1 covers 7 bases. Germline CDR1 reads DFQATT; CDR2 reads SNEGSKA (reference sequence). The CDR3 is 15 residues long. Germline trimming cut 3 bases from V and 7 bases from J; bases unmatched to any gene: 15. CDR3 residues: CSASSVEGAPREQYF. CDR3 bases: TGCAGTGCTAGTTCAGTTGAGGGGGCCCCCCGAGAGCAGTACTTC.

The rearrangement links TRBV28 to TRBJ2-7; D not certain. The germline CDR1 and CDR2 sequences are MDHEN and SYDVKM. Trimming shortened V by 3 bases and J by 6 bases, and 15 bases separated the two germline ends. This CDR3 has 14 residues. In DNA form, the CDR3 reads TGTGCCAGCAGTTTTTGGCAGGATTCCCTCGAGCAGTACTTC. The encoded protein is CASSFWQDSLEQYF.

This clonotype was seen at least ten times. In DNA, the CDR3 is TGCAGTGCTAGAGGAGGTAGCGGGACGATGGCCTACAATGAGCAGTTCTTC. Amino acid sequence: CSARGGSGTMAYNEQFF. The V gene is TRBV20-1, the J gene TRBJ2-1, with 8 bases aligning to TRBD2. Germline CDR1 is DFQATT and CDR2 is SNEGSKA (reference sequence). The CDR3 has 17 amino acids. Trimming at V came to 1 base and at J to 2 bases, leaving 10 bases not matched to a gene.

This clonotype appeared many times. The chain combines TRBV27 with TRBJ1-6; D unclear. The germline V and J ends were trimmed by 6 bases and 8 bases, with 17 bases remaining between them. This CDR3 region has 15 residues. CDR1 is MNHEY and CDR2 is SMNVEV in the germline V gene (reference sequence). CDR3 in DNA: TGTGCCAGCAGGACCCTGACGACCGCGGATTCACCCCTCCACTTT. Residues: CASRTLTTADSPLHF.

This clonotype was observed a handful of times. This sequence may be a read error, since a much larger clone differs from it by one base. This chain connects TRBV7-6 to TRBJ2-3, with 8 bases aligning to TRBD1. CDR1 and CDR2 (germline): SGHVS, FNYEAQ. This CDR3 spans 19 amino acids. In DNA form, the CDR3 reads TGTGCCAGCAACTTACCTCGATCCCGTGGCAGGGGGCAAACAGATACGCAGTATTTT. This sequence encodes CASNLPRSRGRGQTDTQYF.